This is a list of T cell receptor beta chains from one sample in a study of regulatory T cells in long-lasting Graves disease. Using its own MiXCR run on the multiplex PCR reads, TCRdb lists one record per CDR3 protein. The table records some 450,000 distinct CDR3 sequences, around 22% of them present only once. The sample consisted of peripheral blood mononuclear cells (PBMCs), taken when the disease was refractory, from a patient treated with antithyroid drugs. The receptor source for this set is a female donor with Graves disease. Each CDR3 is given with its conserved first and last residue. Fields, in order: D gene, V gene, CDR3 length, J gene, clone size, CDR3 protein, CDR3 DNA. D genes are given only for firm matches. Expanded clones get a size class; other rows say once, few or many, or leave the size out.

TRBD1	TRBV2	14	TRBJ1-2	many	CASTPDRMTEGYTF	TGTGCCAGCACCCCGGACAGGATGACGGAAGGCTACACCTTC
-	TRBV13	14	TRBJ2-5	-	CASSFYGAAETQYF	TGTGCCAGCAGCTTTTACGGGGCCGCAGAGACCCAGTACTTC
TRBD2	TRBV6-1	17	TRBJ2-2	few	CASSEPGLAGRTGELFF	TGTGCCAGCAGTGAGCCGGGACTAGCGGGACGCACCGGGGAGCTGTTTTTT
-	TRBV6-2/TRBV6-3	13	TRBJ2-5	many	CASSLTVAETQYF	TGTGCCAGCAGTCTCACAGTCGCAGAGACCCAGTACTTC
-	TRBV6-2/TRBV6-3	14	TRBJ1-5	few	CASSYSGTISPQHF	TGTGCCAGCAGTTACTCCGGGACAATCTCACCCCAGCATTTT
-	TRBV6-1	14	TRBJ2-4	-	CASSEAVGSDIQYF	TGTGCCAGCAGTGAAGCAGTTGGGTCGGACATTCAGTACTTC
-	TRBV13	12	TRBJ1-3	few	CASSLPGNTIYF	TGTGCCAGCAGCTTACCTGGAAACACCATATATTTT
TRBD2	TRBV6-2/TRBV6-3	18	TRBJ2-7	many	CASSYSTLTSGRAYEQYF	TGTGCCAGCAGTTACTCGACCCTGACTAGCGGGAGGGCCTACGAGCAGTACTTC
-	TRBV12-3/TRBV12-4	16	TRBJ2-2	few	CASPTPGTANTGELFF	TGTGCCAGCCCGACTCCTGGGACGGCGAACACCGGGGAGCTGTTTTTT
-	TRBV12-3/TRBV12-4	16	TRBJ1-1	many	CASSLDLPPDFEEAFF	TGTGCCAGCAGTTTAGATCTGCCGCCTGACTTTGAGGAAGCTTTCTTT
TRBD1	TRBV2	12	TRBJ2-1	few	CASSGDSGQQFF	TGTGCCAGCAGTGGGGACAGTGGCCAGCAGTTCTTC
TRBD2	TRBV7-9	12	TRBJ2-7	many	CASSDSGQPPLF	TGTGCCAGCAGCGATAGCGGGCAGCCCCCTCTTTTC
-	TRBV25-1	13	TRBJ1-2	many	CASSDYRSYGYTF	TGTGCCAGCAGTGATTACCGGTCCTATGGCTACACCTTC
-	TRBV24-1	15	TRBJ2-7	few	CATSERGGPTYEQYF	TGTGCCACCAGTGAAAGGGGAGGACCCACCTACGAGCAGTACTTC
TRBD2	TRBV2	16	TRBJ2-1	-	CASSESGAGGSNEQFF	TGTGCCAGCAGTGAGTCGGGGGCGGGAGGGTCGAATGAGCAGTTCTTC
-	TRBV27	15	TRBJ2-5	many	CASSLIGREQETQYF	TGTGCCAGCAGTTTAATCGGTCGCGAGCAAGAGACCCAGTACTTC
TRBD1	TRBV27	15	TRBJ2-7	many	CASSYLTGGRGEQYF	TGTGCCAGCAGTTATCTCACAGGGGGCCGTGGCGAGCAGTACTTC
-	TRBV3-1	14	TRBJ2-2	-	CASSQDNLLMGLFF	TGTGCCAGCAGCCAAGATAACCTTTTGATGGGGCTGTTTTTT
TRBD1	TRBV5-1	16	TRBJ2-7	many	CASSSRGGQGAGEQYF	TGCGCCAGCAGCTCGAGAGGTGGACAGGGGGCGGGGGAGCAGTACTTC
-	TRBV20-1	15	TRBJ2-4	-	CSATRDTVAKNIQYF	TGCAGTGCGACCAGGGACACTGTAGCCAAAAACATTCAGTACTTC
-	TRBV6-1	14	TRBJ1-4	-	CASGWLSRAEKLFF	TGTGCCAGCGGATGGCTGTCGCGGGCTGAAAAACTGTTTTTT
-	TRBV19	14	TRBJ2-5	-	CASSSQGLQETQYF	TGTGCCAGTAGCTCTCAGGGGCTCCAAGAGACCCAGTACTTC
-	TRBV18	13	TRBJ1-2	-	CASSPRRDYGYTF	TGTGCCAGCTCACCACGGCGGGACTATGGCTACACCTTC
-	TRBV28	16	TRBJ1-6	many	CATLQGGRRRNSPLHF	TGTGCCACCTTACAGGGCGGCCGGAGGAGGAATTCACCCCTCCACTTT
TRBD1	TRBV18	15	TRBJ2-7	-	CASSPLGQGINEQYF	TGTGCCAGCTCACCCCTGGGACAGGGGATAAACGAGCAGTACTTC
-	TRBV19	13	TRBJ1-4	-	CASSPRSNEKLFF	TGTGCCAGTAGTCCTCGGAGTAATGAAAAACTGTTTTTT
TRBD1	TRBV11-1	16	TRBJ2-7	-	CASGLLTGTGAYEQYF	TGTGCCAGCGGCTTACTAACCGGGACAGGGGCCTACGAGCAGTACTTC
-	TRBV24-1	14	TRBJ1-2	many	CATSDPSGSYGYTF	TGTGCCACCAGTGATCCCAGCGGGTCCTATGGCTACACCTTC
-	TRBV5-1	13	TRBJ1-2	few	CASSLRRPYGYTF	TGCGCCAGCAGCTTGAGGCGGCCCTATGGCTACACCTTC
TRBD1	TRBV28	15	TRBJ2-7	-	CASRPTGSLTYEQYF	TGTGCCAGCAGACCGACAGGGAGTTTGACCTACGAGCAGTACTTC
-	TRBV10-3	11	TRBJ1-1	-	CAISEGLEAFF	TGTGCCATCAGTGAAGGCCTCGAAGCTTTCTTT
-	TRBV9	18	TRBJ1-6	-	CASSVGLPQSAGDSPLHF	TGTGCCAGCAGCGTAGGATTACCCCAGTCGGCAGGGGATTCACCCCTCCACTTT
-	TRBV14	14	TRBJ2-7	few	CASSHSGVTYEQYF	TGTGCCAGCAGCCATTCGGGAGTAACCTACGAGCAGTACTTC
-	TRBV3-1	15	TRBJ1-1	-	CASSQDPQGNTEAFF	TGTGCCAGCAGCCAAGATCCCCAGGGGAACACTGAAGCTTTCTTT
TRBD1	TRBV27	14	TRBJ2-7	many	CASTSGTGAYEQYF	TGTGCCAGTACGTCCGGGACAGGAGCCTACGAGCAGTACTTC
TRBD2	TRBV6-1	14	TRBJ2-7	-	CASRPLAGKHEQYF	TGTGCCAGCAGGCCCTTAGCGGGAAAACACGAGCAGTACTTC
-	TRBV20-1	12	TRBJ1-5	few	CSAGTGTQPQHF	TGCAGTGCCGGTACAGGGACTCAGCCCCAGCATTTT
-	TRBV7-8	14	TRBJ1-2	many	CASSFLGGDYGYTF	TGTGCCAGCAGCTTCTTAGGAGGGGACTATGGCTACACCTTC
-	TRBV6-2/TRBV6-3	15	TRBJ1-4	few	CASSRPLGRREKLFF	TGTGCCAGCAGCCGCCCCCTGGGCCGCCGTGAAAAACTGTTTTTT
TRBD2	TRBV7-2	15	TRBJ2-1	-	CASSLSGTSYNEQFF	TGTGCCAGCAGCCTCAGCGGGACCTCCTACAATGAGCAGTTCTTC
-	TRBV6-2/TRBV6-3	14	TRBJ1-1	-	CASSYGPGFTEAFF	TGTGCCAGCAGTTACGGCCCGGGCTTCACTGAAGCTTTCTTT
-	TRBV29-1	8	TRBJ2-7	-	CSVVEQYF	TGCAGCGTTGTCGAGCAGTACTTC
TRBD1	TRBV2	14	TRBJ2-3	many	CASKGAVSTDTQYF	TGTGCCAGCAAGGGGGCGGTGAGCACAGATACGCAGTATTTT
-	TRBV2	13	TRBJ1-4	many	CASSYRDKEKLFF	TGTGCCAGCAGTTACCGGGACAAAGAAAAACTGTTTTTT
TRBD2	TRBV2	16	TRBJ2-1	-	CASSIGLAGSAIEQFF	TGTGCCAGCAGTATTGGACTAGCGGGAAGTGCCATAGAGCAGTTCTTC
-	TRBV20-1	14	TRBJ1-2	few	CSARDMPRTDGYTF	TGCAGTGCTAGAGATATGCCCCGAACAGATGGCTACACCTTC
-	TRBV6-1	14	TRBJ2-7	many	CASDRQGLAYEQYF	TGTGCCAGCGATCGGCAGGGGTTAGCATACGAGCAGTACTTC
-	TRBV28	15	TRBJ1-4	few	CASRDWGATNEKLFF	TGTGCCAGCAGGGACTGGGGAGCAACTAATGAAAAACTGTTTTTT
-	TRBV30	14	TRBJ1-3	few	CAWSTGDSGNTIYF	TGTGCCTGGAGTACGGGGGATTCTGGAAACACCATATATTTT
TRBD1	TRBV18	15	TRBJ1-1	-	CASSPGTGGGTEAFF	TGTGCCAGCTCACCCGGGACAGGGGGGGGGACTGAAGCTTTCTTT